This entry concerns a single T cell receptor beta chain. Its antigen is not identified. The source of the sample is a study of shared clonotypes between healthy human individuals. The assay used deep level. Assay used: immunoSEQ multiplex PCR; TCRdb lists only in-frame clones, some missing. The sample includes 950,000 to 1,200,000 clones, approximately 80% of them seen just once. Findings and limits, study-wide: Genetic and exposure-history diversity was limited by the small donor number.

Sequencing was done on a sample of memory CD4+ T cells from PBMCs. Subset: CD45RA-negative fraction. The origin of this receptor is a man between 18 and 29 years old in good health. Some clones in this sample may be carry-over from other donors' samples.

CDR3 region: CASSEYGGDYGYTF. The CDR3 nucleotides read TGTGCCAGCAGTGAATATGGGGGCGACTATGGCTACACCTTC. The V and J genes are TRBV6-4 and TRBJ1-2; TRBD1 might be the D (6 bases). The V and J ends lost 3 bases and 3 bases respectively, with 11 bases between them. CDR1 is MRHNA, CDR2 SNTAGT, per germline. The CDR3 runs 14 residues.